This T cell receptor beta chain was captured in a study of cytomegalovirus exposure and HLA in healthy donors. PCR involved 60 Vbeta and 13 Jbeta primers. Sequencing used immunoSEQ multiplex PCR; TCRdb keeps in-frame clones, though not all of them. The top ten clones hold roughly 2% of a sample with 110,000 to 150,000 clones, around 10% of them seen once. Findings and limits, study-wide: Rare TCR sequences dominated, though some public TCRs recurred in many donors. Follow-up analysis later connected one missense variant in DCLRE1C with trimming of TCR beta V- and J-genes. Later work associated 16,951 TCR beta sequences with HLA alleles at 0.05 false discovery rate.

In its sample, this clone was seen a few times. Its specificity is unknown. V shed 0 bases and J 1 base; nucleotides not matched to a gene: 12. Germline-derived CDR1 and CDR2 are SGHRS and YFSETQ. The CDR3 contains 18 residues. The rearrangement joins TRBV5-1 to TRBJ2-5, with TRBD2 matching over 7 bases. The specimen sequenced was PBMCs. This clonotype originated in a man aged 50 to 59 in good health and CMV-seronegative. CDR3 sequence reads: CASSLGGGRGAFQETQYF. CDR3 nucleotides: TGCGCCAGCAGCTTGGGGGGGGGACGGGGAGCTTTCCAAGAGACCCAGTACTTC.